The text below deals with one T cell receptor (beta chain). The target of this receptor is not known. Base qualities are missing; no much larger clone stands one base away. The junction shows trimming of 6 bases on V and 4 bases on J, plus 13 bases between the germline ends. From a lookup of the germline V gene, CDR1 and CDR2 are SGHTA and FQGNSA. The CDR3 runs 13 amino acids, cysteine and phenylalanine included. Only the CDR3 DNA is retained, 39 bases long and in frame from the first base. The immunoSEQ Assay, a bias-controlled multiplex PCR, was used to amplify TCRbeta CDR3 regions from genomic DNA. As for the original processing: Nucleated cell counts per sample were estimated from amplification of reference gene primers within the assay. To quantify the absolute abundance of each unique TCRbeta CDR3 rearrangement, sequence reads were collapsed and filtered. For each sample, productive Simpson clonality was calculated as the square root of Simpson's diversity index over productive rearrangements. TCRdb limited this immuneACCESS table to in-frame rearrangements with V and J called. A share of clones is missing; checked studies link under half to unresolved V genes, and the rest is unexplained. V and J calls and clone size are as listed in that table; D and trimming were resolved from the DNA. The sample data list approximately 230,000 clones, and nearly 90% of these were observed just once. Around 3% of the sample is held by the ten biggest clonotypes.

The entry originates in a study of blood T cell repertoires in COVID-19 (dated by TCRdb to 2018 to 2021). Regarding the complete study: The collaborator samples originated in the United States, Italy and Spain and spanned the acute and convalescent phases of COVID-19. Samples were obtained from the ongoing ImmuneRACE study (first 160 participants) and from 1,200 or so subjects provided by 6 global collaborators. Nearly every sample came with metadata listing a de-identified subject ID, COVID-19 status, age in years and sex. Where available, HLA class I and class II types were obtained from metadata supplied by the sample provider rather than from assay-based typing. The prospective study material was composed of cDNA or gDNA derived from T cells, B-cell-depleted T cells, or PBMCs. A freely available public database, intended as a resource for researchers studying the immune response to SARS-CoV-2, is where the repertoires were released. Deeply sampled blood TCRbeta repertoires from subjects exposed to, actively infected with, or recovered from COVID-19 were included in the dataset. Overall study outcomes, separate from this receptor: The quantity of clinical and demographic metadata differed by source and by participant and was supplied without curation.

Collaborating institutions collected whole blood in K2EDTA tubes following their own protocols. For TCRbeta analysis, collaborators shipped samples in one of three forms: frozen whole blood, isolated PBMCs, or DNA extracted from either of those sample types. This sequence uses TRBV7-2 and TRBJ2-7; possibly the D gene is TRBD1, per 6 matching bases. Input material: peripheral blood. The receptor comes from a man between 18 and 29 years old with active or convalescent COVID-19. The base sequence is TGTGCCAGCAGTGGGGGCCGGATGTACGAGCAGTACTTC. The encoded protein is CASSGGRMYEQYF.